Following are 25 T cell receptor beta chains from one sample sequenced in a study of T-cell reconstitution after alpha-beta-depleted transplantation in children. The library targeted TCRbeta and was prepared with unique molecular identifiers. Via MiXCR, TCRdb re-called the PCR reads, giving one row per CDR3 protein. The sample includes approximately 430,000 distinct CDR3 sequences, about 17% of them seen just once. This sample comprised PBMCs, mostly from graft donor cells, obtained 360 days after TCRalphabeta/CD19-depleted stem cell transplant. The receptor source for this set is a boy under two years old who had a stem cell transplant for Wiskott-Aldrich syndrome, so the T cells may come from the graft donor.

This clonotype showed up just a few times. The chain employs TRBV4-3 and TRBJ1-4, with 9 bases that match TRBD1. Germline V gene sequence: CDR1 LGHNA, CDR2 YSLEER. CDR3 length: 13 residues. Trimming took 4 bases from V and 10 from J; bases not matched to a gene: 4. The CDR3 region is CASSRTGVGKLFF. In DNA form, the CDR3 reads TGCGCCAGCAGCCGGACAGGGGTAGGAAAACTGTTTTTT.

This clonotype came up a few times. The chain links TRBV3-1 to TRBJ2-3; 8 nucleotides line up with TRBD1. The V gene end was trimmed by 1 base and the J gene end by 6 bases; junction bases not matched to a gene: 15. CDR3 size: 18 residues. The germline gives CDR1 LGHDT, CDR2 YNNKEL (reference sequence). CDR3 sequence (DNA): TGTGCCAGCAGCCAAGTTAGGCGGACAGGGAGGACACTGGATACGCAGTATTTT. It specifies CASSQVRRTGRTLDTQYF.

This clonotype was recorded a few times. The CDR3 sequence is CASSFWREGYEQYF. The CDR3 nucleotides are TGTGCCAGCAGTTTCTGGCGGGAGGGTTACGAGCAGTACTTC. The chain uses TRBV12-3 or TRBV12-4 and TRBJ2-7; 9 positions match TRBD2. This CDR3 region has 14 residues. V gave up 3 bases and J gave up 4 bases; unmatched junction bases: 4.

The chain joins TRBV6-1 to TRBJ1-3; 7 nucleotides align to TRBD1. The CDR3 totals 14 residues. J lost 7 bases, V lost 6 bases, and 9 bases had no gene match. Germline CDR1 MNHNS, CDR2 SASEGT. DNA for the CDR3: TGTGCCAGCAGGAAATTCGACAGGGCTAACACCATATATTTT. It codes for CASRKFDRANTIYF.

This clonotype was counted ten times or more. The chain employs TRBV4-1 and TRBJ2-7; D is uncertain. This CDR3 has 13 amino acids. Germline V gives CDR1 MGHRA, CDR2 YSYEKL. V lost 0 bases and J lost 4, with 7 bases in between. The CDR3 sequence: CASSQDLRYEQYF. In DNA form, the CDR3 reads TGCGCCAGCAGCCAAGATTTGAGATACGAGCAGTACTTC.

This clonotype was seen repeatedly, ten times or more. The chain has TRBV20-1 and TRBJ2-7; D unresolved. Germline V lookup: CDR1 DFQATT, CDR2 SNEGSKA (reference sequence). V lost 3 bases to trimming and J lost 6 bases, with 6 bases between them. The CDR3 covers 10 residues. The CDR3 loop reads CSASYSEQYF. In DNA, the CDR3 is TGCAGTGCTAGTTATTCCGAGCAGTACTTC.

The CDR3 bases are TGTGCCAGCAGCCAAGGGGCGGGTTCAGATACGCAGTATTTT. Protein product: CASSQGAGSDTQYF. This chain joins TRBV3-1 and TRBJ2-3, with D possibly matching TRBD2 (5 bases). Trimming removed 1 base at V and 4 bases at J, with 9 bases between. CDR3 size: 14 residues. Germline CDR1 and CDR2: LGHDT and YNNKEL (reference sequence).

In this sample, this clonotype turned up a few times. The V call is TRBV5-6, the J call TRBJ2-2; D gene ambiguous. Germline CDR1 SGHDT, CDR2 YYEEEE. This CDR3 comprises 15 residues. The ends were cut back, 4 bases at V and 1 base at J, with 11 bases in the middle. This CDR3 reads CASSLRAGNTGELFF. CDR3 in DNA: TGTGCCAGCAGCCTTCGAGCTGGGAACACCGGGGAGCTGTTTTTT.

V gene TRBV11-2 combines with J gene TRBJ2-1; D gene unclear. The CDR3 loop spans 15 amino acids. Trimming took 0 bases from V and 7 from J, leaving 13 bases between them. Germline V gene lookup returns CDR1 SGHAT and CDR2 FQNNGV. CDR3 sequence reads: CASSLEIRAFNEQFF. In nucleotides, the CDR3 is TGTGCCAGCAGCTTAGAGATACGGGCTTTTAATGAGCAGTTCTTC.

This clonotype was picked up a small number of times. V is TRBV7-9 and J is TRBJ1-5, with D maybe TRBD1 (5 bases). This CDR3 comprises 14 residues. Germline loops: CDR1 SEHNR, CDR2 FQNEAQ (reference sequence). V lost 5 bases and J lost 7, with 15 bases in between. CDR3 DNA: TGTGCCAGCAGCCCGGGGGTACCGGGGCAGCCCCAGCATTTT. This gives the protein CASSPGVPGQPQHF.

J is TRBJ2-3 and V is TRBV20-1; 9 bases match TRBD2. The CDR3 length is 15 residues. V lost 4 bases, J lost 2 bases, and 7 bases stayed unmatched. The germline gives CDR1 DFQATT, CDR2 SNEGSKA (reference sequence). The CDR3 is CSATSSGRNTDTQYF. CDR3 nucleotides: TGCAGTGCTACATCGAGCGGGAGGAACACAGATACGCAGTATTTT.

The chain is built from TRBV11-2 and TRBJ1-1; TRBD1 aligns across 7 bases. The CDR3 loop spans 19 amino acids. Trimming removed 5 bases from V and 0 bases from J; junction bases left unmatched: 18. The germline gives CDR1 SGHAT, CDR2 FQNNGV. CDR3 DNA: TGTGCCAGCAGCGCGTTTAGGGTCAGGGGGACGAGTCTGAACACTGAAGCTTTCTTT. This translates into CASSAFRVRGTSLNTEAFF.

This clonotype was seen only a few times. J is TRBJ2-1 and V is TRBV5-5, with D unclear. From germline, CDR1 is SGHKS and CDR2 YYEKEE (reference sequence). The V end lost 2 bases, the J end lost 1 base, and 13 bases lay between the germline ends. The CDR3 runs 16 residues. The CDR3 loop is CASSFKDSESYNEQFF. The CDR3, as DNA: TGTGCCAGCAGCTTTAAAGATTCTGAATCCTACAATGAGCAGTTCTTC.

The rearrangement joins TRBV11-2 to TRBJ2-1; TRBD2 matches 10 bases. CDR3 length: 14 amino acids. V trimming: 5 bases; J trimming: 12 bases; junction bases outside the gene matches: 10. Germline V gene sequence: CDR1 SGHAT, CDR2 FQNNGV. CDR3 protein: CASSTGTSVGWQFF. For the CDR3, the DNA is TGTGCCAGCAGCACCGGGACTAGCGTTGGGTGGCAGTTCTTC.

The rearrangement links TRBV18 to TRBJ1-1; a possible D gene is TRBD1 (6 bases). V dropped 8 bases and J dropped 3 bases, with 19 bases sitting between them. The CDR3 consists of 15 residues. From germline, CDR1 is KGHSH and CDR2 LQKENI. CDR3 in amino acids: CASERGGGMDTEAFF. The CDR3 DNA reads as TGTGCCAGCGAACGGGGCGGGGGCATGGACACTGAAGCTTTCTTT.

This chain links TRBV4-1 with TRBJ2-3; TRBD1 aligns across 10 bases. CDR1 MGHRA and CDR2 YSYEKL come from the germline V gene. The V segment lost 4 bases and the J segment 2 bases; nucleotides outside the gene matches: 3. The CDR3 has 15 residues. The DNA for the CDR3 is TGCGCCAGCAGCCCGGGACAGGGGAACACAGATACGCAGTATTTT. Translation gives CASSPGQGNTDTQYF.

The genes are TRBV11-2 and TRBJ2-3, with D possibly matching TRBD1 (6 bases). The CDR3 extends over 12 amino acids. Germline CDR1 reads SGHAT; CDR2 reads FQNNGV. V lost 6 bases to trimming and J lost 4 bases, with 8 bases between them. The CDR3 DNA reads TGTGCCAGCAGACAGGGTCCAGATACGCAGTATTTT. Protein: CASRQGPDTQYF.

V gene TRBV11-1 combines with J gene TRBJ1-4; D may be TRBD1 (6 bases). V lost 4 bases to trimming and J lost 2 bases, with 11 bases between them. The CDR3 totals 15 residues. The V gene's germline CDR1 is SGHAT and CDR2 FQDESV (reference sequence). The CDR3 spells CASSSTGATNEKLFF. CDR3 bases: TGTGCCAGCAGCTCAACGGGGGCGACTAATGAAAAACTGTTTTTT.

V gene TRBV7-9 combines with J gene TRBJ2-5; 7 bases match TRBD1. This CDR3 is 14 amino acids long. Germline values: CDR1 SEHNR, CDR2 FQNEAQ (reference sequence). V trimming: 6 bases; J trimming: 7 bases; junction bases outside the gene matches: 11. The CDR3 is CASRADRVMGTQYF. For the CDR3, the DNA is TGTGCCAGCAGAGCAGACAGGGTCATGGGGACCCAGTACTTC.

The chain employs TRBV12-3 or TRBV12-4 and TRBJ2-1, with D perhaps TRBD2 (6 bases). The CDR3 totals 14 residues. V was clipped by 1 base and J by 6 bases, with 10 bases between them. The DNA for the CDR3 is TGTGCCAGCAGTTTAGACGGGAGCGGCAATGAGCAGTTCTTC. It yields the protein CASSLDGSGNEQFF.

In its sample, this clonotype was seen a few times. The V gene is TRBV3-1, the J gene TRBJ1-5, with D unclear. Germline CDR1 and CDR2: LGHDT and YNNKEL (reference sequence). CDR3 length equals 16 residues. V gave up 2 bases and J gave up 5 bases, with 16 bases separating them. The CDR3 spells CASSQLSPTGDQPQHF. The CDR3 DNA is TGTGCCAGCAGCCAACTTTCACCTACCGGTGATCAGCCCCAGCATTTT.

The V and J genes are TRBV5-6 and TRBJ2-7; TRBD1 is a possible D gene (5 bases). Germline V gives CDR1 SGHDT, CDR2 YYEEEE. The CDR3 is 16 residues long. Trimming stripped 4 bases from V and 3 bases from J, with 20 bases between. The CDR3 region is CASSPYTIGVDYEQYF. The CDR3 coding sequence is TGTGCCAGCAGCCCTTATACGATAGGGGTGGACTACGAGCAGTACTTC.

The chain is built from TRBV7-9 and TRBJ2-2; the D call may be TRBD1 or TRBD2 (7 bases each). V lost 5 bases and J 0 bases, leaving 16 bases between the germline ends. The germline V gene has CDR1 SEHNR and CDR2 FQNEAQ (reference sequence). The CDR3 runs 17 residues. Here the CDR3 reads CASSRGAGQTNTGELFF. CDR3 sequence (DNA): TGTGCCAGCAGCCGGGGGGCGGGACAGACGAACACCGGGGAGCTGTTTTTT. The variable domain in full, completed from reference TRBV7-9 and TRBJ2-2, reads DTGVSQNPRHKITKRGQNVTFRCDPISEHNRLYWYRQTLGQGPEFLTYFQNEAQLEKSRLLSDRFSAERPKGSFSTLEIQRTEQGDSAMYLCASSRGAGQTNTGELFFGEGSRLTVL.

The chain links TRBV29-1 to TRBJ2-1; TRBD1 matches at 9 bases. Germline V gene lookup returns CDR1 SQVTM and CDR2 ANQGSEA. The CDR3 length is 14 residues. The V and J ends lost 3 bases and 5 bases, in that order; junction bases with no gene match: 5. The CDR3 sequence: CSVDAGTGHNEQFF. The CDR3 nucleotides are TGCAGCGTTGACGCCGGGACAGGGCACAATGAGCAGTTCTTC.

This clonotype was seen only a few times. V and J are TRBV7-9 and TRBJ2-2, with 8 bases that match TRBD1. The CDR3 consists of 17 residues. Germline values: CDR1 SEHNR, CDR2 FQNEAQ (reference sequence). V shed 6 bases and J 5 bases; nucleotides not matched to a gene: 14. CDR3 bases: TGTGCCAGCAGATTAAAAACCAAGACAGGGGTAACCGGGGAGCTGTTTTTT. Translation: CASRLKTKTGVTGELFF. Full variable domain (outside the CDR3, taken from reference TRBV7-9 and TRBJ2-2): DTGVSQNPRHKITKRGQNVTFRCDPISEHNRLYWYRQTLGQGPEFLTYFQNEAQLEKSRLLSDRFSAERPKGSFSTLEIQRTEQGDSAMYLCASRLKTKTGVTGELFFGEGSRLTVL.